The clone carrying this T cell receptor beta chain was seen only a few times. TCRdb re-derived calls from the RT-PCR reads in MiXCR, one entry per CDR3 protein. The data contain about 700,000 distinct CDR3 sequences, approximately 15% of them singletons. Between the trimmed V and J ends, which lost 4 bases and 4 bases, there was a span of 20 bases. There are 16 residues in the CDR3. The V gene's germline CDR1 is SGHTA and CDR2 FQGNSA. Sequenced input: memory CD4+ T cells from blood. The source of this sequence is a female donor in good health, serving as a healthy control. The gene calls are TRBV7-2 and TRBJ2-7; perhaps TRBD2 as D (6 bases). The CDR3 DNA reads TGTGCCAGCAGCTACTCAGAAACCGGGACTGTGTACGAGCAGTACTTC. It specifies CASSYSETGTVYEQYF.